This entry lists 17 T cell receptor beta chains sequenced from one sample in a study of blood T cell repertoires in COVID-19. Profiled with immunoSEQ multiplex PCR; TCRdb holds only in-frame clones, not every one. The table has under 95,000 clones, approximately 90% seen once; the top ten hold 5% to 6.5%. Sequenced input: peripheral blood. All receptors come from a man in his sixties with acute or convalescent COVID-19.

The chain has TRBV20-1 and TRBJ1-1; D remains ambiguous. The CDR3 length is 11 residues. Germline V CDR1 and CDR2: DFQATT, SNEGSKA (reference sequence). With 6 bases removed from V and 1 base from J, the gap between germline ends came to 6 bases. The CDR3 is CSAKANTEAFF. CDR3 coding DNA: TGCAGTGCGAAAGCGAACACTGAAGCTTTCTTT.

The CDR3 here is CASSQEGPGGEAFF. The DNA of the CDR3 is TGTGCCAGCAGCCAAGAAGGCCCGGGGGGTGAAGCTTTCTTT. V and J are TRBV4-2 and TRBJ1-1, with TRBD1 as a possible D gene (5 bases). This CDR3 region has 14 residues. The germline V gene encodes CDR1 LGHNA and CDR2 YNFKEQ. V was shortened by 0 bases and J by 7 bases, with 12 bases between the two germline ends.

CDR3 nucleotides: TGCGCCAGCAGTCGACAGGGTGGCCAGCCCCAGCATTTT. Translated: CASSRQGGQPQHF. The chain carries TRBV10-2 and TRBJ1-5; 7 bases align to TRBD1. Losses at the gene ends were 5 bases for V and 7 bases for J; bases not matched to a gene: 5. This CDR3 spans 13 amino acids. Germline CDR1 and CDR2: WSHSY and SAAADI.

This clone came up once. This chain connects TRBV16 to TRBJ2-7; 8 nucleotides line up with TRBD1. Germline trimming cut 5 bases from V and 6 bases from J; bases unmatched to any gene: 3. Germline CDR1 is KGHSY and CDR2 is FQNENV. This CDR3 has 12 residues. The CDR3 here is CASSVDRGEQYF. CDR3 bases: TGTGCCAGCAGCGTCGACAGGGGCGAGCAGTACTTC.

The V and J genes are TRBV30 and TRBJ1-3, with D hard to call. Germline V gives CDR1 GTSNPN, CDR2 SVGIG (reference sequence). Trimming took 2 bases from V and 2 from J, leaving 7 bases between them. The CDR3 is 13 residues long. DNA of the CDR3: TGTGCCTGGAGTTTGTCCGCTGGAAACACCATATATTTT. This gives the protein CAWSLSAGNTIYF.

The chain combines TRBV9 with TRBJ2-5, with D possibly TRBD2 on 7 matching bases. The germline V gene encodes CDR1 SGDLS and CDR2 YYNGEE. V was trimmed by 0 bases and J by 5 bases, leaving 20 bases between them. The CDR3 is 17 residues long. The CDR3 here is CASSVAPRAGAGETQYF. The CDR3 DNA reads as TGTGCCAGCAGCGTAGCCCCCCGCGCGGGGGCGGGGGAGACCCAGTACTTC.

The chain carries TRBV9 and TRBJ2-1; TRBD2 agrees at 7 bases. The CDR3 extends over 15 amino acids. With V trimmed by 0 bases and J by 8 bases, 8 bases remained unmatched. Germline assignment: CDR1 SGDLS and CDR2 YYNGEE. In DNA, the CDR3 is TGTGCCAGCAGCGTAGTCCTGGGGGGGACCGATGAGCAGTTCTTC. It is translated as CASSVVLGGTDEQFF.

This chain uses TRBV2 with TRBJ1-2; D gene ambiguous. The CDR3 is 13 residues long. V was shortened by 6 bases and J by 6 bases, with 14 bases between the two germline ends. Germline V gene lookup returns CDR1 SNHLY and CDR2 FYNNEI. CDR3 region: CASRSEEMDGYTF. The CDR3 DNA reads as TGTGCCAGCAGGTCGGAGGAAATGGATGGCTACACCTTC.

The CDR3 DNA sequence: TGTGCCAGCAGTTTATTCGCCCCCGTGGGACAGGGTAACACTGAAGCTTTCTTT. It translates to CASSLFAPVGQGNTEAFF. The J gene is TRBJ1-1, the V gene TRBV27, with 9 nucleotides matching TRBD1. The CDR3 contains 18 residues. Germline V lookup: CDR1 MNHEY, CDR2 SMNVEV (reference sequence). Trimming took 1 base from V and 2 from J; bases not matched to a gene: 11.

A single count supports this clone. The genes are TRBV5-8 and TRBJ1-4; TRBD1 matches at 8 bases. The V segment lost 6 bases and the J segment 6 bases; nucleotides outside the gene matches: 7. The CDR3 extends over 14 amino acids. Germline V CDR1 and CDR2: SGHTS, YDEGEE. The CDR3 DNA sequence: TGTGCCAGCACCGAGACAGGGGAACATGAAAAACTGTTTTTT. This translates into CASTETGEHEKLFF.

The rearrangement uses TRBV11-2 and TRBJ1-4, with no clear D. CDR1 and CDR2 (germline): SGHAT, FQNNGV. The V end lost 4 bases, the J end lost 8 bases, and 20 bases lay between the germline ends. The CDR3 runs to 16 residues. The CDR3 is CASSSRGWGSLEKLFF. The CDR3 coding sequence is TGTGCCAGCAGCTCTCGGGGTTGGGGTTCCTTAGAAAAACTGTTTTTT.

The chain has TRBV4-3 and TRBJ1-3; D ambiguous. V lost 1 base and J 0 bases, leaving 4 bases between the germline ends. The CDR3 is 14 amino acids. CDR1 LGHNA and CDR2 YSLEER come from the germline V gene. CDR3 DNA: TGCGCCAGCAGCCAAGTAATCTCTGGAAACACCATATATTTT. Protein sequence: CASSQVISGNTIYF.

The gene calls are TRBV7-2 and TRBJ1-5; D possibly corresponds to TRBD1 (5 bases). V was shortened by 6 bases and J by 4 bases, with 13 bases between the two germline ends. CDR1 SGHTA and CDR2 FQGNSA come from the germline V gene. The CDR3 is 14 amino acids. CDR3 region: CASSLGQANQPQHF. The CDR3 DNA sequence: TGTGCCAGCAGTCTAGGACAAGCTAATCAGCCCCAGCATTTT.

The V call is TRBV10-2, the J call TRBJ1-2; 9 positions match TRBD1. The germline V gene has CDR1 WSHSY and CDR2 SAAADI. Germline trimming cut 7 bases from V and 2 bases from J; bases unmatched to any gene: 5. The CDR3 has 14 residues. The CDR3 protein is CASIPTGGNYGYTF. The CDR3 DNA sequence: TGCGCCAGCATCCCTACAGGGGGCAACTATGGCTACACCTTC.

V and J are TRBV18 and TRBJ1-2, with a tentative D call TRBD1 (5 bases). From germline, CDR1 is KGHSH and CDR2 LQKENI. This CDR3 is built from 17 residues. Trimming took off 1 base at V and 2 bases at J, with 17 bases between the two ends. CDR3 protein: CASSPRRRAPLNYGYTF. For the CDR3, the DNA is TGTGCCAGCTCACCACGCCGCAGGGCCCCCCTCAACTATGGCTACACCTTC.

This clone was counted a few times. This sequence joins TRBV11-2 and TRBJ2-5; 7 bases agree with TRBD2. V lost 1 base to trimming and J lost 8 bases; unmatched junction nucleotides: 1. The CDR3 covers 12 residues. Germline CDR1 and CDR2: SGHAT and FQNNGV. The CDR3 sequence is CASSLGGRTQYF. In nucleotides, the CDR3 is TGTGCCAGCAGCTTAGGCGGGAGAACCCAGTACTTC.

The chain couples TRBV6-1 to TRBJ1-5; 7 nucleotides match TRBD1. V was clipped by 3 bases and J by 1 base; unmatched bases: 3. This CDR3 is built from 15 residues. CDR1 is MNHNS, CDR2 SASEGT, per germline. CDR3 sequence (DNA): TGTGCCAGCAGTGATGGACAGGCGAGCAATCAGCCCCAGCATTTT. Translating it yields CASSDGQASNQPQHF.